The text below deals with one T cell receptor (beta chain). The data stem from a study of shared clonotypes between healthy human individuals. V dropped 0 bases and J dropped 6 bases, with 12 bases sitting between them. CDR1 and CDR2 from the germline V gene are MGHRA and YSYEKL. The CDR3 is made up of 15 amino acids. TCRdb's copy holds only in-frame clones and misses some; the assay was immunoSEQ multiplex PCR. Counted here are around 2,100,000 clones, approximately 95% occurring once; the ten biggest clones make up more than 0.9%. CD8 cells regarded as naive lacked CD45RO, were positively chosen for CCR7, and omitted terminally differentiated effector memory CD45RA+ cells.

The V gene is TRBV4-1, the J gene TRBJ2-4, with D perhaps matching TRBD2 (5 bases). The receptor was isolated from a man younger than 30 in good health. The sequenced material came from naive CD8+ T cells sorted from blood. CDR3 nucleotides: TGCGCCAGCAGCCAAGATACCGGGGAAGGAAACATTCAGTACTTC. It translates to CASSQDTGEGNIQYF.